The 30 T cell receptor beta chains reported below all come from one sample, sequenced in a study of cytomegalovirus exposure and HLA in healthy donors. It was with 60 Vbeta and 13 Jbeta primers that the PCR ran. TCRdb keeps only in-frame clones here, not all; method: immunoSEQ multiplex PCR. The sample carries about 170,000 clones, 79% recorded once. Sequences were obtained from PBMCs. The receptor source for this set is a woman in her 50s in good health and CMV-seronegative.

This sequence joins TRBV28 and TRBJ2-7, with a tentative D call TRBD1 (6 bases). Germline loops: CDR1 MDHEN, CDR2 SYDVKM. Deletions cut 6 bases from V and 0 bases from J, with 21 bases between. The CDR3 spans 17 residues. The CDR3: CASRPDRGSGTSYEQYF. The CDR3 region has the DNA TGTGCCAGCAGGCCGGACAGAGGTTCGGGAACCTCCTACGAGCAGTACTTC.

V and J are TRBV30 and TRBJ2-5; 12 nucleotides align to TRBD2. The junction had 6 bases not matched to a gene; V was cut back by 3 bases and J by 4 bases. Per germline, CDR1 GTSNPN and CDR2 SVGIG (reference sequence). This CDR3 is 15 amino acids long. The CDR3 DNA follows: TGTGCCTGGAGCCAACTAGCGGGGGGAGGAGAGACCCAGTACTTC. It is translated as CAWSQLAGGGETQYF.

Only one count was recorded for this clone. CDR3 amino acids: CASSLHQVKNEQYF. In DNA form, the CDR3 reads TGCGCCAGCAGCTTGCATCAGGTGAAGAACGAGCAGTACTTC. J is TRBJ2-7 and V is TRBV5-1, with D hard to call. Germline loops: CDR1 SGHRS, CDR2 YFSETQ. Trimming stripped 1 base from V and 5 bases from J, with 13 bases between. There are 14 residues in the CDR3. Full variable domain (rest looked up from reference TRBV5-1 and TRBJ2-7): KAGVTQTPRYLIKTRGQQVTLSCSPISGHRSVSWYQQTPGQGLQFLFEYFSETQRNKGNFPGRFSGRQFSNSRSEMNVSTLELGDSALYLCASSLHQVKNEQYFGPGTRLTVT.

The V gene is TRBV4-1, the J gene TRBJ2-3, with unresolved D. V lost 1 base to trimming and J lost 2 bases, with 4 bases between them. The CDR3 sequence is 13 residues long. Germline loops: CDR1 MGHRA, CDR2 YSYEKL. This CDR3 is CASSQVATDTQYF. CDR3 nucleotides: TGCGCCAGCAGCCAAGTGGCCACAGATACGCAGTATTTT.

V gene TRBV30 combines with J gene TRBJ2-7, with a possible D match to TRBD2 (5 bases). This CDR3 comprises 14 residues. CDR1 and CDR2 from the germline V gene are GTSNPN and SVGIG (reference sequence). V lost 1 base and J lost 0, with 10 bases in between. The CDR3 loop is CAWSGGGYSYEQYF. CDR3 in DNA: TGTGCCTGGAGTGGTGGAGGATACTCCTACGAGCAGTACTTC.

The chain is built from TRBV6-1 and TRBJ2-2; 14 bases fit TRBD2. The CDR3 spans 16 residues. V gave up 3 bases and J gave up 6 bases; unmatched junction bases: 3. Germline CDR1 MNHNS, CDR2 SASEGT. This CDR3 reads CASSDGTSGRAGELFF. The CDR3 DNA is TGTGCCAGCAGTGATGGGACTAGCGGGAGAGCCGGGGAGCTGTTTTTT.

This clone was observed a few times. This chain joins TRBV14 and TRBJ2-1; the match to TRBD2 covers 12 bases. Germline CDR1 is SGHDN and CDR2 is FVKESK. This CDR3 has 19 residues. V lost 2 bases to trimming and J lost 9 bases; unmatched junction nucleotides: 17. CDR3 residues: CASSQPGGTSGPRRFEQFF. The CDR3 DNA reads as TGTGCCAGCAGCCAACCGGGGGGGACTAGCGGGCCTCGGAGGTTTGAGCAGTTCTTC.

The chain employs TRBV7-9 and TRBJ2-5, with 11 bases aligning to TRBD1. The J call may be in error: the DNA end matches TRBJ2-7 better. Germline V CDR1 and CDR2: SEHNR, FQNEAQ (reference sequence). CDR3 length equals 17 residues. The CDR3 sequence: CASSLVSGQGALDEQYF. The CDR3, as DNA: TGTGCCAGCAGCTTAGTTTCCGGACAGGGGGCTCTGGACGAGCAGTACTTC.

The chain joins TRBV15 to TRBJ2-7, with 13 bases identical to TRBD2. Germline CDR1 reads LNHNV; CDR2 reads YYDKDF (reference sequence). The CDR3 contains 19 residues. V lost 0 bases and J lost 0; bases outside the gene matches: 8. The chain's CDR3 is CATSRDWTSGGARSYEQYF. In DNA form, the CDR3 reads TGTGCCACCAGCAGAGATTGGACTAGCGGGGGTGCGCGCTCCTACGAGCAGTACTTC.

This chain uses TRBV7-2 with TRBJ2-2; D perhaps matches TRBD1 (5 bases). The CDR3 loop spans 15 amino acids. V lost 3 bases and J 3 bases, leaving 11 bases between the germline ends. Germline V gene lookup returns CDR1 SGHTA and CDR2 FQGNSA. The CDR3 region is CASSFDSAHTGELFF. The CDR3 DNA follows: TGTGCCAGCAGCTTTGACAGCGCTCACACCGGGGAGCTGTTTTTT.

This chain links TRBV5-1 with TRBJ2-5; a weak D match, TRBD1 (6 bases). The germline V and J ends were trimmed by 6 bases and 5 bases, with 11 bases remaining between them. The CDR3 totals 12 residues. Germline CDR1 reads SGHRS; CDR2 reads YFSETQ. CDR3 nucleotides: TGCGCCAGCACCGGACAGAAGGAGACCCAGTACTTC. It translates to CASTGQKETQYF.

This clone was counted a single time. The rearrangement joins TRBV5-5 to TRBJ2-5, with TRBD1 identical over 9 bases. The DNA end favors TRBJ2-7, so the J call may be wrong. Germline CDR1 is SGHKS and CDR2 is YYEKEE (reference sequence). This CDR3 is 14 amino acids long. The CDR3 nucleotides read TGTGCCAGCAGCTTACAGGGGGCCCCCTACGAGCAGTACTTC. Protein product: CASSLQGAPYEQYF.

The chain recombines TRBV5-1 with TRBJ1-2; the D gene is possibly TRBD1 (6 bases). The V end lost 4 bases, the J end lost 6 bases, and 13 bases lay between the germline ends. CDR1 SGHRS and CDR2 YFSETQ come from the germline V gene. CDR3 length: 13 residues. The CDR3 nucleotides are TGCGCCAGCAGCCCCGGGGGGGACAATGGCTACACCTTC. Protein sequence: CASSPGGDNGYTF.

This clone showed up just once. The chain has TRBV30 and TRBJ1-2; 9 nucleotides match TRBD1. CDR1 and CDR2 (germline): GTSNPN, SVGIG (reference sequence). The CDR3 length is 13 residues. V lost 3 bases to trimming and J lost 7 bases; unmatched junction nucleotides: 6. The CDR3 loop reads CAWRPQGAGGYTF. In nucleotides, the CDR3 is TGTGCCTGGAGGCCACAGGGGGCGGGTGGCTACACCTTC.

The CDR3 region has the DNA TGTGCCAGCAGCCGGGACAGGGTCTCCTACGAGCAGTACTTC. Translation: CASSRDRVSYEQYF. The chain links TRBV7-9 to TRBJ2-7; 9 bases are shared with TRBD1. CDR3 length equals 14 residues. Germline values: CDR1 SEHNR, CDR2 FQNEAQ (reference sequence). V trimming: 5 bases; J trimming: 0 bases; junction bases outside the gene matches: 2.

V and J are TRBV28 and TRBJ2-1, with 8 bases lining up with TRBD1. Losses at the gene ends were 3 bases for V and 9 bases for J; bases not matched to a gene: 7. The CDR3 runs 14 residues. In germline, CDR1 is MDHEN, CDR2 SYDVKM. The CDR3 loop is CASSLGQGAGEQFF. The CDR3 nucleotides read TGTGCCAGCAGTTTGGGGCAGGGGGCTGGTGAGCAGTTCTTC.

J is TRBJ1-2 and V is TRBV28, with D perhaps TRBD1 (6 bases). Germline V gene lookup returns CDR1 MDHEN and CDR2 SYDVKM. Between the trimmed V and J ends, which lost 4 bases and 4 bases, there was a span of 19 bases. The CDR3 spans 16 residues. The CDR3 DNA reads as TGTGCCAGCAGTTCCCGGATATTCAGGGGCGGCTATGGCTACACCTTC. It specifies CASSSRIFRGGYGYTF.

In DNA form, the CDR3 reads TGTGCCAGCAGCCCGGGAGCACTACAAGAGACCCAGTACTTC. The encoded protein is CASSPGALQETQYF. The chain has TRBV14 and TRBJ2-5; D perhaps matches TRBD2 (6 bases). Trimming took 4 bases from V and 2 from J, leaving 11 bases between them. This CDR3 has 14 residues. Germline lookup yields CDR1 SGHDN and CDR2 FVKESK.

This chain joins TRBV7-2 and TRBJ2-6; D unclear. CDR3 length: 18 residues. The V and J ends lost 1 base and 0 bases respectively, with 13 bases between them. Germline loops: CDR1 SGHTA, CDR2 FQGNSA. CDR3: CASSLGTGRSSGANVLTF. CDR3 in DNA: TGTGCCAGCAGCTTAGGCACTGGCAGGTCCTCTGGGGCCAACGTCCTGACTTTC.

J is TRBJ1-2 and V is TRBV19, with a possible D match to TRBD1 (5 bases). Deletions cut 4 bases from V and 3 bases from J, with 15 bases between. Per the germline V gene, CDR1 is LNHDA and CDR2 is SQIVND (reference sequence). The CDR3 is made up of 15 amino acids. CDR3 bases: TGTGCCAGTAGTAGAGGTCAGGGCGGCGACTATGGCTACACCTTC. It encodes CASSRGQGGDYGYTF.

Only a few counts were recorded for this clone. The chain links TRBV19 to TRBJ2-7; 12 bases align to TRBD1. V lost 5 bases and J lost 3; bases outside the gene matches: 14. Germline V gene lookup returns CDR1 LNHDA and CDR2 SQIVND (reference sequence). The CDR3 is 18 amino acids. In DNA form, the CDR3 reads TGTGCCAGTAGTGGGGGAAACAGAGGGACAGGGGGCGGCTACGAGCAGTACTTC. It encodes CASSGGNRGTGGGYEQYF.

The CDR3 sequence: CSVRGGISTEAFF. The CDR3 coding sequence is TGCAGCGTCCGAGGGGGCATTAGCACTGAAGCTTTCTTT. This chain links TRBV29-1 with TRBJ1-1; 7 bases map to TRBD1. Per germline, CDR1 SQVTM and CDR2 ANQGSEA. The CDR3 has 13 amino acids. The J segment lost 4 bases and the V segment lost 6 bases, leaving 8 bases of the junction unmatched.

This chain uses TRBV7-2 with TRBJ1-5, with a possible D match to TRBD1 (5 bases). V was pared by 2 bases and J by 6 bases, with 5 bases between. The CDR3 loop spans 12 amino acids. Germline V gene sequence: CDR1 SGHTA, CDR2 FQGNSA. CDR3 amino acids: CASSLTGQPQHF. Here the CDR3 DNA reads TGTGCCAGCAGCTTAACAGGTCAGCCCCAGCATTTT.

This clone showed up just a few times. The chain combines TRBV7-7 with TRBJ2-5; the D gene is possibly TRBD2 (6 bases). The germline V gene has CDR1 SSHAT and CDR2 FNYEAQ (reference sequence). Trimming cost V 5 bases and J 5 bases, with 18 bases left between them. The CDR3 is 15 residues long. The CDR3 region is CASSPIGGNGETQYF. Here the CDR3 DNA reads TGTGCCAGCAGCCCCATCGGGGGTAACGGCGAGACCCAGTACTTC.

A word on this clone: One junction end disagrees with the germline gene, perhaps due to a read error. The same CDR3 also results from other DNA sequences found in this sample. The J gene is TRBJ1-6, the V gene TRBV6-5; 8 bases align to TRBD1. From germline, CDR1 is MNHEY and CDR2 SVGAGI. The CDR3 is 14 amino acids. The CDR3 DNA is TGCGCCAGCAGTCCCGGACAGGGTAGCTCACCCCTCCACTTT. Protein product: CASSPGQGSSPLHF.

The CDR3 loop is CASSWRGLERYNSPLHF. The CDR3 DNA follows: TGTGCCAGCAGCTGGAGGGGGCTAGAAAGATATAATTCACCCCTCCACTTT. This chain uses TRBV7-2 with TRBJ1-6; 7 bases are shared with TRBD1. V lost 4 bases, J lost 4 bases, and 10 bases stayed unmatched. Germline CDR1 and CDR2: SGHTA and FQGNSA. The CDR3 loop spans 17 amino acids.

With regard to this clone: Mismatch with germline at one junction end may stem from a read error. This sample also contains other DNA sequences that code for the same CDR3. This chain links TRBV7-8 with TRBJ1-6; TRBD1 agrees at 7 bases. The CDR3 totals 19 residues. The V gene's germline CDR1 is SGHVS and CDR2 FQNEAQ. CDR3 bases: TGTGCCAGCAGCCTAACTGATTTCAGGGGGTCGTCCTATAATTCCCCCCTCCACTTT. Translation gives CASSLTDFRGSSYNSPLHF.

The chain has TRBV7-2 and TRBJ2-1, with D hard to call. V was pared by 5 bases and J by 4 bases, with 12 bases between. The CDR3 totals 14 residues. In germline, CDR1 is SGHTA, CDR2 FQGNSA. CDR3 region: CASSRPNPYNEQFF. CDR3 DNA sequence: TGTGCCAGCAGCCGTCCTAATCCTTACAATGAGCAGTTCTTC.

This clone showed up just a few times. The CDR3 nucleotides read TGTGCCAGCTCACCCGGTGGGCTAGCGGGAGGTCTTGCCCACGAGCAGTACTTC. As protein: CASSPGGLAGGLAHEQYF. The rearrangement uses TRBV18 and TRBJ2-7, with 11 bases fitting TRBD2. Germline trimming cut 3 bases from V and 5 bases from J; bases unmatched to any gene: 15. From germline, CDR1 is KGHSH and CDR2 LQKENI. This CDR3 comprises 18 residues.

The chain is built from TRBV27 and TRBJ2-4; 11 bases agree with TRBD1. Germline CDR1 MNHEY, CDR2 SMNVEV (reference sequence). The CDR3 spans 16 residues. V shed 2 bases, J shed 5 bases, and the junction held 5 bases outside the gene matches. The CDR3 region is CASSLMGTGGENIQYF. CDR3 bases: TGTGCCAGCAGTTTAATGGGGACAGGGGGGGAAAACATTCAGTACTTC.